One TCR beta chain is described in this entry. This entry belongs to a study of blood T cell repertoires in COVID-19. As for the study in general: Spain, Italy and the United States supplied samples that represented acute and convalescent COVID-19.

Cohort allocation depended upon clinical history that participants reported. The CDR3 sequence is 15 residues long. Trimming removed 2 bases at V and 0 bases at J, with 9 bases between. Germline CDR1 is SGHTA and CDR2 is FQGNSA. Profiled with immunoSEQ multiplex PCR; TCRdb holds only in-frame clones, not every one. Of about 63,000 clones listed, approximately 81% were seen once; the top ten hold approximately 3.8%. V usage is TRBV7-2 and J usage is TRBJ2-3; a weak D match, TRBD2 (6 bases). The clonotype comes from a woman aged 40 to 50 with acute COVID-19. Sequencing was performed on PBMCs or T cells enriched from blood (not recorded which). This CDR3 is CASSLMGTSTDTQYF. Here the CDR3 DNA reads TGTGCCAGCAGCTTAATGGGGACTAGCACAGATACGCAGTATTTT.